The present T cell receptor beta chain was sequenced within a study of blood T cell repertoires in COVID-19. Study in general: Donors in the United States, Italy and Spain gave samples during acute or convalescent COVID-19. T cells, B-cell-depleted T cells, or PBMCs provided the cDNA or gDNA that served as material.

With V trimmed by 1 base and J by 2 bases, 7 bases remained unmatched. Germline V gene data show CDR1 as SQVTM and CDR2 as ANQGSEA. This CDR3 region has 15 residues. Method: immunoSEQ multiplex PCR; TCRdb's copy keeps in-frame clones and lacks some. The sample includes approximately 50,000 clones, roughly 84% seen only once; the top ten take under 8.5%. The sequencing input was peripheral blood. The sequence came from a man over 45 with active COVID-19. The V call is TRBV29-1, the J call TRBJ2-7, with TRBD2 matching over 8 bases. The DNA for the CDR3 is TGCAGCGTTGAAGGGCTAGCGGGTACTACCTACGAGCAGTACTTC. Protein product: CSVEGLAGTTYEQYF.